The next 30 T cell receptor beta chains were all read from a single sample in a study of cytomegalovirus exposure and HLA in healthy donors. The PCR used 60 Vbeta and 13 Jbeta primers. TCRdb's table, derived via immunoSEQ multiplex PCR, lists solely in-frame clones and lacks some. The repertoire includes roughly 160,000 clones, roughly 79% of them detected once, and about 1.3% sits in the top ten. Sequenced input: PBMCs. These receptors originate from a woman in her 50s in good health and CMV-seronegative.

This chain links TRBV7-2 with TRBJ2-2; TRBD2 agrees at 7 bases. CDR3 length equals 17 residues. Per the germline V gene, CDR1 is SGHTA and CDR2 is FQGNSA. Unmatched junction bases numbered 9, after V lost 1 base and J lost 4 bases. As DNA, the CDR3 is TGTGCCAGCAGCTTAGTCGCCGGTAGCGGGCCCACCGGGGAGCTGTTTTTT. Amino acid sequence: CASSLVAGSGPTGELFF.

In its sample, this clone was seen a few times. The chain carries TRBV25-1 and TRBJ2-7, with D unclear. The CDR3 has 13 amino acids. V was shortened by 4 bases and J by 0 bases, with 7 bases between the two germline ends. Germline V CDR1 and CDR2: MGHDK, SYGVNS. The CDR3, as DNA: TGTGCCAGCAGTGCCAGGATCTCCTACGAGCAGTACTTC. Residues: CASSARISYEQYF.

This clone was counted a few times. The chain is built from TRBV9 and TRBJ2-7; 8 bases match TRBD2. Germline V gene lookup returns CDR1 SGDLS and CDR2 YYNGEE. The trim removed 4 bases at V and 3 bases at J, leaving 9 bases unmatched. This CDR3 is built from 15 residues. CDR3: CASSPRAGDHYEQYF. CDR3 bases: TGTGCCAGCAGCCCACGAGCGGGAGATCACTACGAGCAGTACTTC.

V usage is TRBV6-5 and J usage is TRBJ2-5; possible D gene TRBD2, 7 bases. This CDR3 comprises 15 residues. V gave up 6 bases and J gave up 5 bases, with 19 bases separating them. Germline CDR1 and CDR2: MNHEY and SVGAGI. The CDR3 loop is CASSRGAEAWETQYF. CDR3 DNA sequence: TGTGCCAGCAGCCGGGGGGCGGAGGCGTGGGAGACCCAGTACTTC.

This clone was observed a few times. The chain couples TRBV19 to TRBJ1-1, with D possibly being TRBD1 (6 bases). The CDR3 length is 12 residues. CDR1 and CDR2 from the germline V gene are LNHDA and SQIVND (reference sequence). V lost 5 bases to trimming and J lost 6 bases, with 10 bases between them. The CDR3 here is CASSVTGSEAFF. The CDR3 DNA sequence: TGTGCCAGTAGTGTAACAGGGTCTGAAGCTTTCTTT.

The chain is built from TRBV15 and TRBJ1-2; 8 bases are shared with TRBD1. This CDR3 contains 15 residues. Germline CDR1 LNHNV, CDR2 YYDKDF (reference sequence). The J segment lost 8 bases and the V segment lost 4 bases, leaving 12 bases of the junction unmatched. The CDR3 region has the DNA TGTGCCACCAGCACAGACAGGGGCTCTGTTAGCGGCTACACCTTC. Residues: CATSTDRGSVSGYTF. Full variable domain (outside the CDR3, taken from reference TRBV15 and TRBJ1-2): DAMVIQNPRYQVTQFGKPVTLSCSQTLNHNVMYWYQQKSSQAPKLLFHYYDKDFNNEADTPDNFQSRRPNTSFCFLDIRSPGLGDTAMYLCATSTDRGSVSGYTFGSGTRLTVV.

This clone came up once. The J gene is TRBJ1-6, the V gene TRBV19, with 7 bases fitting TRBD1. Germline CDR1 LNHDA, CDR2 SQIVND (reference sequence). The CDR3 is 18 amino acids. V gave up 2 bases and J gave up 9 bases; unmatched junction bases: 16. CDR3 sequence (DNA): TGTGCCAGTAGTATATCCTCTTTTGCCCGGGACAGTTTTTCACCCCTCCACTTT. It codes for CASSISSFARDSFSPLHF.

In DNA form, the CDR3 reads TGTGCCAGCAGTGATAACAGGGGGCAAAAACAGCCCCAGCATTTT. Its translation: CASSDNRGQKQPQHF. The rearrangement joins TRBV2 to TRBJ1-5; the match to TRBD1 covers 9 bases. V lost 3 bases and J lost 7; bases outside the gene matches: 7. The CDR3 length is 15 residues. Germline values: CDR1 SNHLY, CDR2 FYNNEI.

J is TRBJ1-4 and V is TRBV7-6, with 7 bases identical to TRBD1. CDR1 is SGHVS and CDR2 is FNYEAQ in the germline V gene. This CDR3 has 16 amino acids. The V gene end was trimmed by 1 base and the J gene end by 5 bases; junction bases not matched to a gene: 7. The DNA for the CDR3 is TGTGCCAGCAGCTTAGGAAGGGACAGCCAGAATGAAAAACTGTTTTTT. It yields the protein CASSLGRDSQNEKLFF.

This chain uses TRBV27 with TRBJ2-1; 13 bases line up with TRBD2. There are 15 residues in the CDR3. Looked up from germline, CDR1 is MNHEY and CDR2 is SMNVEV (reference sequence). V dropped 4 bases and J dropped 4; count of bases not matched to a gene: 1. The CDR3 bases are TGTGCCAGCAGTTGGGGACTAGCGGGATACAATGAGCAGTTCTTC. It encodes CASSWGLAGYNEQFF.

This sequence joins TRBV7-2 and TRBJ2-7; possible D gene TRBD1, 5 bases. Trimming cost V 2 bases and J 0 bases, with 14 bases left between them. Germline CDR1 SGHTA, CDR2 FQGNSA. The CDR3 contains 16 residues. The CDR3 nucleotides read TGTGCCAGCAGCTTAAATTCAGGGCAGCCCTCCTACGAGCAGTACTTC. Translated: CASSLNSGQPSYEQYF.

The chain has TRBV15 and TRBJ2-7; 8 bases align to TRBD2. This CDR3 is 16 amino acids long. Germline V gene data show CDR1 as LNHNV and CDR2 as YYDKDF (reference sequence). V lost 0 bases and J lost 6; bases outside the gene matches: 10. CDR3 sequence: CATSRDRGGGLIEQYF. The CDR3 DNA follows: TGTGCCACCAGCAGAGATCGGGGGGGAGGGTTAATCGAGCAGTACTTC.

The chain combines TRBV5-6 with TRBJ2-1; D remains unclear. CDR3 size: 15 residues. Trimming stripped 1 base from V and 0 bases from J, with 8 bases between. Germline V gives CDR1 SGHDT, CDR2 YYEEEE. This CDR3 reads CASSLWLASYNEQFF. CDR3 DNA: TGTGCCAGCAGCTTGTGGCTTGCCTCCTACAATGAGCAGTTCTTC.

The CDR3, as DNA: TGCGCCAGCACAGGGGAGGGGAACACTGAAGCTTTCTTT. It specifies CASTGEGNTEAFF. The chain links TRBV5-1 to TRBJ1-1; D might be TRBD1 (6 bases). CDR3 length equals 13 residues. Germline-derived CDR1 and CDR2 are SGHRS and YFSETQ. Trimming pared 6 bases from V and 1 base from J, leaving 10 bases between.

The CDR3 bases are TGTGCCAGTTCCCAAAAGAGCCTCGCCTACAATGAGCAGTTCTTC. This translates into CASSQKSLAYNEQFF. J is TRBJ2-1 and V is TRBV19; D is unclear. Germline V CDR1 and CDR2: LNHDA, SQIVND (reference sequence). V lost 8 bases, J lost 2 bases, and 16 bases lay in between. The CDR3 extends over 15 amino acids.

This rearrangement joins TRBV6-5 to TRBJ1-2; D perhaps matches TRBD1 (5 bases). The CDR3 runs 14 residues. The germline gives CDR1 MNHEY, CDR2 SVGAGI. The V end lost 1 base, the J end lost 4 bases, and 10 bases lay between the germline ends. The CDR3 DNA sequence: TGTGCCAGCAGTTACTTGGGGGGGACCTATGGCTACACCTTC. This sequence encodes CASSYLGGTYGYTF.

The rearrangement links TRBV30 to TRBJ2-3; 8 positions agree with TRBD2. V gave up 5 bases and J gave up 8 bases; unmatched junction bases: 9. The CDR3 has 13 residues. In germline, CDR1 is GTSNPN, CDR2 SVGIG (reference sequence). CDR3 nucleotide sequence: TGTGCCTGGGGGCCGGGACTAGTTCCTACGCAGTATTTT. Its translation is CAWGPGLVPTQYF.

The gene calls are TRBV9 and TRBJ2-7; D is ambiguous. With 4 bases removed from V and 6 bases from J, the gap between germline ends came to 17 bases. The CDR3 length is 14 residues. CDR1 and CDR2 from the germline V gene are SGDLS and YYNGEE. The CDR3 protein is CASSRGLPSTEQYF. CDR3 sequence (DNA): TGTGCCAGCAGCAGAGGTCTCCCCTCCACCGAGCAGTACTTC.

The chain employs TRBV27 and TRBJ2-5; 7 nucleotides align to TRBD2. Germline V gene data show CDR1 as MNHEY and CDR2 as SMNVEV (reference sequence). The ends lost 5 bases at V and 2 bases at J; junction bases unmatched: 5. This CDR3 has 14 residues. The CDR3 reads CASSSLAVQETQYF. The CDR3 nucleotides read TGTGCCAGCAGTAGTCTAGCGGTACAAGAGACCCAGTACTTC.

This rearrangement joins TRBV4-3 to TRBJ1-4, with D perhaps TRBD1 (6 bases). The ends were cut back, 0 bases at V and 8 bases at J, with 16 bases in the middle. The germline CDR1 and CDR2 sequences are LGHNA and YSLEER. CDR3 length: 16 residues. The CDR3 spells CASSQDAGAPGEKLFF. The CDR3 bases are TGCGCCAGCAGCCAAGATGCGGGGGCGCCGGGGGAAAAACTGTTTTTT.

This sequence joins TRBV4-3 and TRBJ1-1, with 9 nucleotides matching TRBD1. V lost 2 bases and J lost 6; bases outside the gene matches: 4. The V gene's germline CDR1 is LGHNA and CDR2 YSLEER. CDR3 length: 14 residues. The CDR3 region has the DNA TGCGCCAGCAGCCAAACAAGGACAGGGGCTGAAGCTTTCTTT. Translation gives CASSQTRTGAEAFF.

The V and J genes are TRBV27 and TRBJ2-5, with D possibly matching TRBD2 (5 bases). The length of the CDR3 is 16 residues. Germline V CDR1 and CDR2: MNHEY, SMNVEV (reference sequence). The V end was cut by 2 bases, the J end by 0 bases, with 13 bases between. CDR3 loop: CASSLRRRGYQETQYF. The DNA of the CDR3 is TGTGCCAGCAGTTTACGGCGACGGGGATACCAAGAGACCCAGTACTTC.

This chain uses TRBV4-3 with TRBJ2-7; 7 bases are shared with TRBD1. CDR1 and CDR2 (germline): LGHNA, YSLEER. The ends lost 3 bases at V and 3 bases at J; junction bases unmatched: 2. CDR3 length: 13 residues. The CDR3 protein is CASSQGTDYEQYF. The CDR3 nucleotides are TGCGCCAGCAGCCAGGGGACAGACTACGAGCAGTACTTC.

This clone was detected only a few times. This rearrangement joins TRBV2 to TRBJ1-4; 8 nucleotides align to TRBD1. Trimming removed 8 bases from V and 8 bases from J; junction bases left unmatched: 10. Germline CDR1 and CDR2: SNHLY and FYNNEI. The CDR3 totals 14 residues. For the CDR3, the DNA is TGTGCCAGCGTTTTGACAGGGGCTGGGGAAAAACTGTTTTTT. Its translation: CASVLTGAGEKLFF.

The chain combines TRBV25-1 with TRBJ1-2; the D is unclear. Trimming removed 5 bases from V and 2 bases from J, with 6 bases in between. The germline V gene has CDR1 MGHDK and CDR2 SYGVNS. The CDR3 covers 12 residues. DNA of the CDR3: TGTGCCAGCAGTCTGACAAACTATGGCTACACCTTC. This codes for CASSLTNYGYTF.

The rearrangement uses TRBV9 and TRBJ2-1, with 7 bases matching TRBD2. The CDR3 is made up of 18 amino acids. Germline lookup yields CDR1 SGDLS and CDR2 YYNGEE. The ends lost 0 bases at V and 7 bases at J; junction bases unmatched: 16. CDR3 DNA sequence: TGTGCCAGCAGCGTAGTGGGGGGTCGAGGCGGGAGAACGAATGAGCAGTTCTTC. This sequence encodes CASSVVGGRGGRTNEQFF.

The V and J genes are TRBV5-5 and TRBJ2-7; D remains unclear. The CDR3 is 14 amino acids. CDR1 is SGHKS and CDR2 is YYEKEE in the germline V gene (reference sequence). V lost 0 bases to trimming and J lost 3 bases, with 10 bases between them. CDR3 DNA: TGTGCCAGCAGCTTGGGTTACTACGGCTACGAGCAGTACTTC. Residues: CASSLGYYGYEQYF.

The chain joins TRBV7-9 to TRBJ2-7, with D uncertain. V lost 6 bases, J lost 2 bases, and 8 bases lay in between. This CDR3 has 12 amino acids. The V gene's germline CDR1 is SEHNR and CDR2 FQNEAQ (reference sequence). The CDR3 region is CASSFQAYEQYF. In nucleotides, the CDR3 is TGTGCCAGCAGTTTTCAGGCCTACGAGCAGTACTTC.

This clone occurred a few times. This sequence joins TRBV7-9 and TRBJ2-4; 8 nucleotides align to TRBD1. CDR1 is SEHNR and CDR2 is FQNEAQ in the germline V gene (reference sequence). V shed 2 bases and J 7 bases; nucleotides not matched to a gene: 7. This CDR3 region has 15 residues. The DNA of the CDR3 is TGTGCCAGCAGCTTATTAACAGGGGGGAGCAACATTCAGTACTTC. Translating it yields CASSLLTGGSNIQYF.

Here the CDR3 reads CASSPGTVSYEQYF. As DNA, the CDR3 is TGCGCCAGCAGCCCCGGGACAGTCTCCTACGAGCAGTACTTC. This chain connects TRBV5-1 to TRBJ2-7; 7 nucleotides match TRBD1. CDR1 and CDR2 (germline): SGHRS, YFSETQ. The J segment lost 0 bases and the V segment lost 4 bases, leaving 4 bases of the junction unmatched. The CDR3 covers 14 residues.